The clone carrying this TCR beta chain has more than one count but fewer than ten. V dropped 3 bases and J dropped 4 bases, with 10 bases sitting between them. Germline CDR1 is DFQATT and CDR2 is SNEGSKA (reference sequence). CDR3 length equals 12 residues. The sample is drawn from a study of T cells after yellow fever vaccination. About the study: Fractions of limited cellularity were prepared by means of SMART-Seq v4 Ultra Low Input.

TCRdb called the 5' RACE reads again in MiXCR, with one record for every CDR3 protein. The repertoire holds 250,000 to 400,000 distinct CDR3 sequences, with about 4.5% as singletons. This chain uses TRBV20-1 with TRBJ2-7; tentatively, D is TRBD2 (5 bases). The sequence was collected from a man aged 18 to 35 who received the YFV17D yellow fever vaccine. The specimen was PBMCs, collected 15 days after the yellow fever booster vaccination. The CDR3 DNA sequence: TGCAGTGCTAGGAGGGAGAAATACGAGCAGTACTTC. This gives the protein CSARREKYEQYF.